The clone carrying this T cell receptor beta chain was picked up many times. This sample is part of a study of CD8 T cells in ankylosing spondylitis. Quantitative barcoded 5'-RACE was used to prepare TCR beta libraries. From the 5' RACE reads, TCRdb called clonotypes with MiXCR, one entry per CDR3 protein. The data show roughly 120,000 distinct CDR3 sequences, with roughly 13% seen just once and around 3% held by the top ten. Trimming shortened V by 5 bases and J by 7 bases, and 11 bases separated the two germline ends. The V gene's germline CDR1 is DFQATT and CDR2 SNEGSKA (reference sequence). CDR3 length: 12 residues.

The chain joins TRBV20-1 to TRBJ1-4; D call uncertain. The sample consisted of blood, either unsorted or a sorted T cell fraction (not recorded which). The sequence was obtained from a female donor with ankylosing spondylitis or in good health (not recorded which). CDR3 nucleotides: TGCAGTGCTCCCGCCACGTCTGAAAAACTGTTTTTT. Residues: CSAPATSEKLFF.